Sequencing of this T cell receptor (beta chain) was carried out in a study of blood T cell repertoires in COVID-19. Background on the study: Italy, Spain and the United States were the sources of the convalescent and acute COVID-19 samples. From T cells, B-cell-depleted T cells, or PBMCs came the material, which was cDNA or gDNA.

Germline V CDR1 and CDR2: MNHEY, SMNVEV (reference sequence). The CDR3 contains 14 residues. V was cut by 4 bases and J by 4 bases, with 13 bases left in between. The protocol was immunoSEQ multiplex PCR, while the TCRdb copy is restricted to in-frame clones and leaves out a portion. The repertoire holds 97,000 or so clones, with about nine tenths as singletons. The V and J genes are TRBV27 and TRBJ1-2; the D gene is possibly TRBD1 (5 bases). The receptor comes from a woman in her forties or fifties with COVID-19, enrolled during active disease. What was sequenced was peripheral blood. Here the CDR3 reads CASSSDMGGYGYTF. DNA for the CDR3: TGTGCCAGCAGTTCCGATATGGGGGGCTATGGCTACACCTTC.